The sequence of this T cell receptor (beta chain) was determined in a study of Tregs in tolerant kidney transplant recipients (dated by TCRdb to 2018 to 2020). In terms of the full investigation: Before combined kidney and bone marrow transplantation, this study identified donor-specific regulatory T cells using TCRbeta sequencing and then followed those same cells after transplant.

General conclusions and limits of the study: Biological reproducibility was not examined directly, but technical replication error appeared to be minimal. Donor-specific Treg expansion was found to exceed global Treg expansion in tolerant patients, suggesting antigen-driven rather than nonspecific expansion. The most biologically relevant and donor-specific TCRbeta repertoire appeared to be identified by expanding Tregs with activated donor B cells. Because the PCR primers were changed over time for some patients, nucleotide-level comparison could not be performed across the samples from those patients. Because the study included only a small number of patients, the results must be confirmed in larger populations and under other immunosuppression protocols.

The intended sense of this specimen's time point label: 6 months after combined kidney and bone marrow transplant. Transplants used related donors with nonmyeloablative bone marrow transplantation; mixed chimerism was transient in the human trials. Thawed PBMCs were FACS-sorted into unstimulated Tregs (CD4+CD25+CD127-), CD4+ non-Tregs (CD4+CD25-), CD4 cells and CD8 cells. Patients were 4 combined kidney and bone marrow transplant recipients from the ITN036ST trial, and only these trial subjects had samples available. Healthy control blood was separated into PBMCs by Ficoll density gradient and cryopreserved, and patient PBMCs were collected both before and after transplant. The CDR3, from cysteine to phenylalanine, totals 16 residues. The DNA covers only part of the CDR3, 39 bases in frame from base 1. Ends trimmed: V by 5 bases, J by 5 bases; bases unmatched to a gene: 12. CDR1 SGHRS and CDR2 YFSETQ are derived from the germline V gene.

For TCRbeta CDR3 sequencing, genomic DNA from the sorted cells was extracted using the QIAGEN DNeasy Blood and Tissue Kit. High-throughput TCRbeta CDR3 sequencing, which included PCR amplification with bias correction and internal controls, was done commercially through immunoSEQ. For the original study's pipeline: Unique productive TCRbeta sequences were defined by CDR3 nucleotide sequence where primers matched, and otherwise by CDR3 amino acid sequence together with Vbeta and Jbeta genes. To correct sorting error, sequences shared between sorted populations at a frequency ratio of 2:1 or less were removed; the rest were assigned to the higher population. A sequence counted as donor-reactive if, in CFSE-low cells, the sequence had a frequency of at least 0.01% and was expanded at least 5-fold compared with unstimulated cells. Jensen-Shannon divergence calculated on the top 100 TCRbeta sequences ranked by frequency was used to measure repertoire divergence. When a sample had multiple sequencing runs, each run was corrected for sorting error separately and the runs were then pooled. Here the immuneACCESS table is served through TCRdb, limited to in-frame sequences with V and J called. Missing clones are a known gap in these copies; in checked studies unresolved V genes cover under half, and the rest lacks a known reason. V and J calls and clone size are those listed in that table; D and trimming were worked out from the DNA. For this sample, the table gives some 15,000 clones. The ten top clones hold 25% to 30% of the sample.

Going by frequency alone, this clone is medium-sized (0.01 to 0.1%); a count is unavailable. The clone's antigen remains unknown. The missing CDR3 end, 3 residues past where the read stops, is filled in from the germline J gene. The chain links TRBV5-1 with TRBJ2-1; TRBD1 lines up with 8 middle nucleotides. This TCR came from a human patient who received a combined kidney and bone marrow transplant. After a transplant, the graft donor may have provided part of the T cells. This specimen consisted of CD8+ T cells from blood (PBMCs), obtained 6 months after the transplant. Partial CDR3 DNA: TGCGCCAGCAGTCAGGACAGGGAATTTTCGAACAATGAG. Its coded protein is CASSQDREFSNNE. The whole CDR3 is CASSQDREFSNNEQFF.